This T cell receptor beta chain was identified in a study of cytomegalovirus exposure and HLA in healthy donors. General study points: According to reports, the classifier identified cytomegalovirus status with high specificity and sensitivity. Some TCR beta chains (about 170 of them) were listed as cytomegalovirus-associated.

This clone was recorded once. Its target is not known. TCRdb's table, derived via immunoSEQ multiplex PCR, lists solely in-frame clones and lacks some. The table lists about 220,000 clones, around 80% of them singletons, with around 15% in the top ten. Sequenced sample: PBMCs. The receptor was isolated from a woman between 25 and 40 years old in good health and CMV-seropositive.

The chain's CDR3 is CASSPGQEGEKLFF. CDR3 bases: TGCGCCAGCAGCCCGGGACAGGAGGGGGAAAAACTGTTTTTT. The V gene is TRBV5-1, the J gene TRBJ1-4; 8 bases are a match to TRBD1. The CDR3 is 14 amino acids. Germline trimming cut 4 bases from V and 8 bases from J; bases unmatched to any gene: 7. CDR1 is SGHRS and CDR2 is YFSETQ in the germline V gene.